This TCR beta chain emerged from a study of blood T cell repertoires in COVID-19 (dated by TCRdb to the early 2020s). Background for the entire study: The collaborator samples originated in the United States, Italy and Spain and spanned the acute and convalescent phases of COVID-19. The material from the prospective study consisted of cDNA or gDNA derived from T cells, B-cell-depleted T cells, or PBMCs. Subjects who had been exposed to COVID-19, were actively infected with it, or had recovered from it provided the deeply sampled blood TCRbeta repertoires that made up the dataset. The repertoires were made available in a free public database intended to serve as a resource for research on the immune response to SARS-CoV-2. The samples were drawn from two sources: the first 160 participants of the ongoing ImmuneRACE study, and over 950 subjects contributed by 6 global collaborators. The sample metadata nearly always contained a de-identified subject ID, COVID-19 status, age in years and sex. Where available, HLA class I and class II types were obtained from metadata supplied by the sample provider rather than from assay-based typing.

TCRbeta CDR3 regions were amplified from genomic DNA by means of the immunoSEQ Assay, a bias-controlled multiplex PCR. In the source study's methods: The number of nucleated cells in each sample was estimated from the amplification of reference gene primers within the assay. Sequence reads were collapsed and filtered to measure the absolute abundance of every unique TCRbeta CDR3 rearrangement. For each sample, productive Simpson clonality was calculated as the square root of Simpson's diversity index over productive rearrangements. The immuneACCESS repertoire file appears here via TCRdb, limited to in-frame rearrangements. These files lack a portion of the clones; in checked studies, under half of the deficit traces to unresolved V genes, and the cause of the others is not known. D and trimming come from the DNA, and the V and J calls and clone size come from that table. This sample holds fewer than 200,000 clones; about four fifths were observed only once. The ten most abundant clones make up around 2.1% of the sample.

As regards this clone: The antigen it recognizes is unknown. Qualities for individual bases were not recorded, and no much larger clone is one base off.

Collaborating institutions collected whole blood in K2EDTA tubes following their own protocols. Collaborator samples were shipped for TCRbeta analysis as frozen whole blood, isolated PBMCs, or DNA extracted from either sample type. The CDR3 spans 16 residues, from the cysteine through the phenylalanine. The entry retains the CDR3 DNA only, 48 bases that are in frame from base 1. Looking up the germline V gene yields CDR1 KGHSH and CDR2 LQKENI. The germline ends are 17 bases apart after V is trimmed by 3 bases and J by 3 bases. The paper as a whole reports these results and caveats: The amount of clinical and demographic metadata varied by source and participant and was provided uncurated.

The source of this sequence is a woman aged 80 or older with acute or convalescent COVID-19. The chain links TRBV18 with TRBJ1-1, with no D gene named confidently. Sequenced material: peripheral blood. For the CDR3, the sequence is CASSPLDREIDTEAFF. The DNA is TGTGCCAGCTCACCCCTCGATAGGGAGATTGACACTGAAGCTTTCTTT.